This T cell receptor (beta chain) was obtained from a study of T cell changes during pregnancy in multiple sclerosis. The data were produced by immunoSEQ multiplex PCR, yet TCRdb's version contains in-frame clones alone and is incomplete. Of 30,000 to 50,000 clones in the sample, almost 95% were seen once. CDR3 length: 15 residues. Trimming pared 3 bases from V and 3 bases from J, leaving 13 bases between. CDR1 is SGHKS and CDR2 is YYEKEE in the germline V gene (reference sequence). The receptor was isolated from a female donor with multiple sclerosis, enrolled in a pregnancy study. This chain connects TRBV5-5 to TRBJ1-5; D possibly corresponds to TRBD1 (5 bases). The sample consisted of CD4+ T cells from peripheral blood mononuclear cells, taken after pregnancy. The chain's CDR3 is CASSSVGGPNQPQHF. Written as DNA, the CDR3 is TGTGCCAGCAGCTCCGTGGGGGGACCCAATCAGCCCCAGCATTTT.